The 10 T cell receptor beta chains reported below all come from one sample, sequenced in a study of blood T cell repertoires in COVID-19. The protocol was immunoSEQ multiplex PCR, while the TCRdb copy is restricted to in-frame clones and leaves out a portion. The sample includes around 380,000 clones, around 87% seen only once; the top ten take under 1.5%. The sequencing input was PBMCs or T cells enriched from blood (not recorded which). All receptors come from a young man who had recovered from COVID-19.

The V gene is TRBV10-3, the J gene TRBJ1-6; unclear D gene. Germline V CDR1 and CDR2: ENHRY, SYGVKD. The CDR3 consists of 11 residues. Trimming took off 7 bases at V and 13 bases at J, with 11 bases between the two ends. CDR3 nucleotide sequence: TGTGCCATCACGAGTCCCCGCCCCCTCCACTTT. Amino acid sequence: CAITSPRPLHF.

This CDR3 is CASSFRTGRDSPLHF. In DNA, the CDR3 is TGTGCCAGCAGTTTCCGGACAGGGAGGGACTCACCCCTCCACTTT. J is TRBJ1-6 and V is TRBV6-2 or TRBV6-3, with 8 bases matching TRBD1. Germline CDR1 reads MNHEY; CDR2 reads SVGEGT. V lost 4 bases and J lost 10; bases outside the gene matches: 9. The CDR3 loop spans 15 amino acids.

With respect to this clone: Its ends do not fully match the called genes, so a read error is possible. The chain has TRBV28 and TRBJ2-1; 10 bases line up with TRBD1. The CDR3 length is 12 residues. Germline values: CDR1 MDHEN, CDR2 SYDVKM. Here the CDR3 reads CASSPGQGRILF. Written as DNA, the CDR3 is TGTGCCAGCAGTCCGGGACAGGGGAGAATCCTCTTC.

CDR3 bases: TGTGCCGGCTCGGACAGACTGACACCTAACTATGGCTACACCTTC. This encodes CAGSDRLTPNYGYTF. The rearrangement links TRBV19 to TRBJ1-2; D possibly corresponds to TRBD1 (6 bases). CDR1 and CDR2 from the germline V gene are LNHDA and SQIVND (reference sequence). Trimming pared 11 bases from V and 0 bases from J, leaving 19 bases between. The CDR3 is 15 amino acids.

The chain has TRBV10-3 and TRBJ2-5, with a possible D match to TRBD2 (7 bases). CDR3 length equals 12 residues. Trimming removed 11 bases at V and 5 bases at J, with 15 bases between. Germline-derived CDR1 and CDR2 are ENHRY and SYGVKD. CDR3: CASGGPGETQYF. CDR3 DNA: TGTGCCTCCGGGGGGCCGGGGGAGACCCAGTACTTC.

This chain connects TRBV6-4 to TRBJ2-7, with D possibly being TRBD2 (6 bases). The V end was cut by 6 bases, the J end by 6 bases, with 15 bases between. The CDR3 is made up of 13 amino acids. Germline CDR1 MRHNA, CDR2 SNTAGT. The CDR3 region has the DNA TGTGCCAGCAGCCGGGACTTTCTGAGCGAGCAGTACTTC. Translation: CASSRDFLSEQYF.

This chain uses TRBV11-2 with TRBJ2-1; TRBD1 aligns across 10 bases. V lost 6 bases, J lost 5 bases, and 10 bases stayed unmatched. CDR3 length: 16 amino acids. CDR1 SGHAT and CDR2 FQNNGV come from the germline V gene. Written as DNA, the CDR3 is TGTGCCAGCAGGCCGCGCGGGACAGGGGAGGACAATGAGCAGTTCTTC. Translation gives CASRPRGTGEDNEQFF.

A single count supports this clone. V gene TRBV4-2 combines with J gene TRBJ2-3; 12 bases fit TRBD1. The CDR3 covers 14 residues. Trimming took 5 bases from V and 6 from J; bases not matched to a gene: 3. Germline V CDR1 and CDR2: LGHNA, YNFKEQ. The CDR3 DNA sequence: TGTGCCAGCAGCGGGGACAGGGGGCAGGATACGCAGTATTTT. Amino acid sequence: CASSGDRGQDTQYF.

V usage is TRBV27 and J usage is TRBJ2-7; TRBD2 matches 7 bases. The CDR3 runs 13 residues. Losses at the gene ends were 10 bases for V and 7 bases for J; bases not matched to a gene: 13. Germline assignment: CDR1 MNHEY and CDR2 SMNVEV (reference sequence). The DNA for the CDR3 is TGTGCCACCCCGGGACTAATTCCCCGGGAGCAGTACTTC. This sequence encodes CATPGLIPREQYF.

The chain combines TRBV2 with TRBJ1-2; 9 bases agree with TRBD1. Unmatched junction bases numbered 2, after V lost 8 bases and J lost 4 bases. CDR1 is SNHLY and CDR2 is FYNNEI in the germline V gene. The CDR3 length is 12 residues. This chain's CDR3 is CASLGQGYGYTF. In DNA, the CDR3 is TGTGCCAGCTTGGGACAGGGCTATGGCTACACCTTC.